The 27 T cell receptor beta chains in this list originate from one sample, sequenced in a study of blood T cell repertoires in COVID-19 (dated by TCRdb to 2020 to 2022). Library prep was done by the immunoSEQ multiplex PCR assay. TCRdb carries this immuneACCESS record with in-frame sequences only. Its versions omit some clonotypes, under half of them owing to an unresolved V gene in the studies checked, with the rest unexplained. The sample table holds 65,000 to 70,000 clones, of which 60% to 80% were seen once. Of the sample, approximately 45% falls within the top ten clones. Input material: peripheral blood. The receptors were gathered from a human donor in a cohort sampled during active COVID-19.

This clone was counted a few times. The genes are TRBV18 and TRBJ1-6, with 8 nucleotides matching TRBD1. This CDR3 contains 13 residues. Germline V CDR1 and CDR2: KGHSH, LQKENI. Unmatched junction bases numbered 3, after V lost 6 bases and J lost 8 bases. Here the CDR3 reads CASSPTGDSPLHF. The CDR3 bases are TGTGCCAGCTCTCCGACAGGGGATTCACCCCTCCACTTT.

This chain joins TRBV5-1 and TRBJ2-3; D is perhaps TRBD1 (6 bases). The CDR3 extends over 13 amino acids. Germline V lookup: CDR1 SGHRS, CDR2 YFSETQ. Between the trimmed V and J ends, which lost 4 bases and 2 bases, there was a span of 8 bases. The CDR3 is CASSGDNTDTQYF. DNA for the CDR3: TGCGCCAGCAGCGGGGACAACACAGATACGCAGTATTTT.

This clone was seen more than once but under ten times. The CDR3 loop reads CASSIVHPASGSYEQYF. The CDR3 nucleotides are TGTGCCAGTAGTATAGTCCACCCCGCTAGTGGCTCCTACGAGCAGTACTTC. The chain is built from TRBV19 and TRBJ2-7; D gene ambiguous. The V and J ends lost 1 base and 0 bases respectively, with 16 bases between them. The length of the CDR3 is 17 residues. Per the germline V gene, CDR1 is LNHDA and CDR2 is SQIVND (reference sequence). Filled out from reference TRBV19 and TRBJ2-7, the complete variable domain reads DGGITQSPKYLFRKEGQNVTLSCEQNLNHDAMYWYRQDPGQGLRLIYYSQIVNDFQKGDIAEGYSVSREKKESFPLTVTSAQKNPTAFYLCASSIVHPASGSYEQYFGPGTRLTVT.

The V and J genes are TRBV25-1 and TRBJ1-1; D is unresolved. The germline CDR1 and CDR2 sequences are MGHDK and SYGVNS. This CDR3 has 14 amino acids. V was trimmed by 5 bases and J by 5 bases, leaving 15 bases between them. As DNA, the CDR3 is TGTGCCAGCAGTAGGGCAAGGACGGGGACTGAAGCTTTCTTT. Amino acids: CASSRARTGTEAFF.

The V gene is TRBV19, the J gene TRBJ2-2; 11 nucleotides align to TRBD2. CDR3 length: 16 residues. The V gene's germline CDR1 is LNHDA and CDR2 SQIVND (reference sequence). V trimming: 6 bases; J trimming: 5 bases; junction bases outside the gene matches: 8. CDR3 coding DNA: TGTGCCAGTAGATTAATAGCGGGAGGGCCAACCGGGGAGCTGTTTTTT. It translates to CASRLIAGGPTGELFF.

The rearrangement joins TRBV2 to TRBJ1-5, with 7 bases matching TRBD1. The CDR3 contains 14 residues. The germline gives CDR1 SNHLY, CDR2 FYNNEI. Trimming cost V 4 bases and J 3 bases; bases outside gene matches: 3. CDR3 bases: TGTGCCAGCAGTGCAGGGGGAAACAATCAGCCCCAGCATTTT. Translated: CASSAGGNNQPQHF.

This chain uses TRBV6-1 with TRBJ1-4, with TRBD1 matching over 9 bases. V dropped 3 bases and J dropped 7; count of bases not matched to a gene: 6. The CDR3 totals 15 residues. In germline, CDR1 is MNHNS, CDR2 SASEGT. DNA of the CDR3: TGTGCCAGCAGTGACCAGACAGGGGGGGGTGAAAAACTGTTTTTT. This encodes CASSDQTGGGEKLFF.

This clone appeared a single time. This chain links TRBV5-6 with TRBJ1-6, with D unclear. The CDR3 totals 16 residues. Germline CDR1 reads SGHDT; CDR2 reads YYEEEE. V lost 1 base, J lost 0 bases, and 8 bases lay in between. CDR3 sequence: CASSLHTPSYNSPLHF. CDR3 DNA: TGTGCCAGCAGCTTGCACACCCCCTCCTATAATTCACCCCTCCACTTT.

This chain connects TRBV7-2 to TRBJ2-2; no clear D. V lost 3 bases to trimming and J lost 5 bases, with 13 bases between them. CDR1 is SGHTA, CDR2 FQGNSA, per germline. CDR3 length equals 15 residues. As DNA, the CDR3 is TGTGCCAGCAGCTTGGATGGGTCGGGTACCGGGGAGCTGTTTTTT. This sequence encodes CASSLDGSGTGELFF.

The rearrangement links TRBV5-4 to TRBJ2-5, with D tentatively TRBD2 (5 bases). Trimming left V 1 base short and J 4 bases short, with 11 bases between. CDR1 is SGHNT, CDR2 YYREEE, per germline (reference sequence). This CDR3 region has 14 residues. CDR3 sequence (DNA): TGTGCCAGCAGCTTGACGGGGTCGAGAGAGACCCAGTACTTC. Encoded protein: CASSLTGSRETQYF.

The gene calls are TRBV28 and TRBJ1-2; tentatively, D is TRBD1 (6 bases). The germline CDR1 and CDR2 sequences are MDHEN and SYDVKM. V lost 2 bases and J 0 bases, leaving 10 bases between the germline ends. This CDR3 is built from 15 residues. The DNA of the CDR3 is TGTGCCAGCAGTTTACAACAGGGCTCTAACTATGGCTACACCTTC. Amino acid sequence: CASSLQQGSNYGYTF.

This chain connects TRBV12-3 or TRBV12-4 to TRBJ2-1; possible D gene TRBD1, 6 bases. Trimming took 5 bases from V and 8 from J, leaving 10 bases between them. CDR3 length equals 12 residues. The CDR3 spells CASSAQGYEQFF. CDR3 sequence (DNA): TGTGCCAGCAGTGCACAGGGCTATGAGCAGTTCTTC.

The CDR3 protein is CASSPAMRGIEAFF. In DNA form, the CDR3 reads TGTGCCAGCAGTCCAGCCATGAGAGGGATTGAAGCTTTCTTT. This sequence joins TRBV27 and TRBJ1-1; the D is unclear. Trimming removed 5 bases at V and 7 bases at J, with 17 bases between. The CDR3 sequence is 14 residues long. From germline, CDR1 is MNHEY and CDR2 SMNVEV (reference sequence).

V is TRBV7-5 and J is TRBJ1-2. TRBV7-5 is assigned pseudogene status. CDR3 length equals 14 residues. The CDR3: CARSLGDSNYGYTF. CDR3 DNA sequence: TGTGCCAGAAGCTTAGGGGACTCTAACTATGGCTACACCTTC.

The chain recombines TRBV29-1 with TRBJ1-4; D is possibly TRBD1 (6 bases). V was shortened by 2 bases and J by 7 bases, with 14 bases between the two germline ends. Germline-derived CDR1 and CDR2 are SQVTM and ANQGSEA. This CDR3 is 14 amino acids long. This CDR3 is CSVEFDRFGEKLFF. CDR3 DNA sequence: TGCAGCGTTGAATTCGACAGGTTTGGTGAAAAACTGTTTTTT.

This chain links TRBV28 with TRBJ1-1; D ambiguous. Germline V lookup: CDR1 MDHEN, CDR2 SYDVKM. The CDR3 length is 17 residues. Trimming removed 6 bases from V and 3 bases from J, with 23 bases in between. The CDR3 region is CASRFRRKVGADTEAFF. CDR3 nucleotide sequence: TGTGCCAGCAGATTTCGACGCAAGGTGGGAGCGGACACTGAAGCTTTCTTT.

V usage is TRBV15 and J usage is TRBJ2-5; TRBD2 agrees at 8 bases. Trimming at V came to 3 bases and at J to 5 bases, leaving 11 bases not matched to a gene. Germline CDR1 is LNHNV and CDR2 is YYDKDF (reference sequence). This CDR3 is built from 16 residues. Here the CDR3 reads CATSRDARGGLETQYF. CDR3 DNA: TGTGCCACCAGCAGGGACGCTCGGGGGGGCCTGGAGACCCAGTACTTC.

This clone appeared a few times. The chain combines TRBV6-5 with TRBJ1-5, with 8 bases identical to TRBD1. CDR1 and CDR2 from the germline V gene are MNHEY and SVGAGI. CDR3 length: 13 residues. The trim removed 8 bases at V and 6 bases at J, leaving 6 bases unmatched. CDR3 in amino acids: CASGQGALQPQHF. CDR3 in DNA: TGTGCCAGCGGGCAGGGGGCACTTCAGCCCCAGCATTTT.

The CDR3 nucleotides are TGTGCCAGCAGCTCGTCCACAGGGGGCTTTGCAGAAGCTTTCTTT. The encoded protein is CASSSSTGGFAEAFF. The V and J genes are TRBV9 and TRBJ1-1; 9 bases align to TRBD1. Trimming removed 4 bases from V and 8 bases from J; junction bases left unmatched: 12. Germline V gene lookup returns CDR1 SGDLS and CDR2 YYNGEE. CDR3 length: 15 amino acids.

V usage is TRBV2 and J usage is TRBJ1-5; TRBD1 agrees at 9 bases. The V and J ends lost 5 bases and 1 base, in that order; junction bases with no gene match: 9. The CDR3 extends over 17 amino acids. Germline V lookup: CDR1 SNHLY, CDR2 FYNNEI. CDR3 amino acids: CASSPGQGKMSNQPQHF. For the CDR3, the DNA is TGTGCCAGCAGTCCTGGACAGGGGAAGATGAGCAATCAGCCCCAGCATTTT.

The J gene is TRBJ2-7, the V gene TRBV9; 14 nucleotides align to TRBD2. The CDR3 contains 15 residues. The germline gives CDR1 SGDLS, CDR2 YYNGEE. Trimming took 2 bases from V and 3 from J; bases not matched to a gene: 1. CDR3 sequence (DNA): TGTGCCAGCAGCGTGGGGACTAGCGGGGGCTACGAGCAGTACTTC. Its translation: CASSVGTSGGYEQYF.

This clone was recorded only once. The CDR3 coding sequence is TGTGCCAGCAGTGATAACCCCGGCGGCGGAAACAATGAGCAGTTCTTC. It specifies CASSDNPGGGNNEQFF. J is TRBJ2-1 and V is TRBV6-4; D ambiguous. CDR3 length: 16 amino acids. Germline assignment: CDR1 MRHNA and CDR2 SNTAGT. V was trimmed by 3 bases and J by 5 bases, leaving 17 bases between them.

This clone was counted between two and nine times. In DNA form, the CDR3 reads TGCGCCAGCAGACGGGAAGGGACAGGGGGTAATTCACCCCTCCACTTT. Amino acid sequence: CASRREGTGGNSPLHF. The chain recombines TRBV5-1 with TRBJ1-6; 11 bases line up with TRBD1. Germline assignment: CDR1 SGHRS and CDR2 YFSETQ. V shed 5 bases and J 6 bases; nucleotides not matched to a gene: 7. The CDR3 extends over 16 amino acids.

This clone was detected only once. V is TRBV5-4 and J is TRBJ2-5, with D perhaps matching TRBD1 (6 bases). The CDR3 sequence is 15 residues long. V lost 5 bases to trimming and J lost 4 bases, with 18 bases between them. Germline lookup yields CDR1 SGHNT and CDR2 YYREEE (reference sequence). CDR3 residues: CASSHRDIGGETQYF. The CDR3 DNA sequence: TGTGCCAGCAGTCACCGGGACATTGGGGGAGAGACCCAGTACTTC.

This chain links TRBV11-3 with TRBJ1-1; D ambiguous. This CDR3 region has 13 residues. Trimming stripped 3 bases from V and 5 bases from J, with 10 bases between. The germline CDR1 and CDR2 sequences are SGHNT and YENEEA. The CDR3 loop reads CASSFEPETEAFF. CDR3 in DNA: TGTGCCAGCAGCTTCGAGCCGGAGACTGAAGCTTTCTTT.

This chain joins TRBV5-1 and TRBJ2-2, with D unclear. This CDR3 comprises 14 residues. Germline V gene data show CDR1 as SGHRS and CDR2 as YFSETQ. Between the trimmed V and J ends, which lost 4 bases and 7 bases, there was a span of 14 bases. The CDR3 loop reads CASSALSSGGELFF. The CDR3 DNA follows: TGCGCCAGCAGCGCTCTATCGTCTGGCGGGGAGCTGTTTTTT.

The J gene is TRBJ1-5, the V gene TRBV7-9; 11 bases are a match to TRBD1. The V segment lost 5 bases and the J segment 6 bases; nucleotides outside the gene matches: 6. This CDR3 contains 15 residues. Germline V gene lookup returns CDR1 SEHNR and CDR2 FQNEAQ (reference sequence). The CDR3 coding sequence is TGTGCCAGCAGCCAGGGACAGGGGGGTACTCAGCCCCAGCATTTT. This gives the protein CASSQGQGGTQPQHF.